Below, one T cell receptor beta chain is given with its context. Its specificity is not known. Clones were read by immunoSEQ multiplex PCR, and TCRdb kept only the in-frame ones, dropping some. The sample records around 100,000 clones, roughly 80% being singletons. The entry originates in a study of T cell responses to AZD1222 COVID-19 vaccine. Regarding the study as a whole: Nearly half of spike-specific TCRs reportedly go after variant regions that carry no mutations. An increase in Spike-specific TCR breadth and depth was observed after two AZD1222 doses. In a largely white British group with more females than males, clonal diversity was possibly underestimated. Among those given AZD1222, only five or six were seropositive at baseline.

Sequences were derived from peripheral blood, sampled on day 0 of AZD1222 vaccination. The TCR originated in an adult in good health.

The CDR3 DNA reads as TGTGCCAGCAGCTTAGCTTATAGGGCCACTGAAGCTTTCTTT. This codes for CASSLAYRATEAFF. V and J are TRBV7-9 and TRBJ1-1; D gene ambiguous. The V gene's germline CDR1 is SEHNR and CDR2 FQNEAQ (reference sequence). This CDR3 has 14 amino acids. V was clipped by 0 bases and J by 4 bases, with 9 bases between them.